This T cell receptor (beta chain) was sequenced for a study of cytomegalovirus exposure and HLA in healthy donors. PCR primers comprised 60 Vbeta and 13 Jbeta primers. Sequencing was performed with immunoSEQ multiplex PCR; in TCRdb, only in-frame clones are kept and a portion is missing. Here the sample spans roughly 190,000 clones, around 77% being singletons. V was cut by 3 bases and J by 1 base, with 4 bases left in between. Germline CDR1 is SGDLS and CDR2 is YYNGEE. The CDR3 is 12 residues long. On this clone itself: Its matching antigen is unknown.

Broader study findings: Of the V segments, some could not be distinguished, including TRBV6-2 and TRBV6-3, and were excluded.

The source of this sequence is a young woman in good health and CMV-seronegative. Sample: PBMCs. This rearrangement joins TRBV9 to TRBJ1-1; D unclear. CDR3 protein: CASSAPNTEAFF. CDR3 sequence (DNA): TGTGCCAGCAGCGCTCCGAACACTGAAGCTTTCTTT.